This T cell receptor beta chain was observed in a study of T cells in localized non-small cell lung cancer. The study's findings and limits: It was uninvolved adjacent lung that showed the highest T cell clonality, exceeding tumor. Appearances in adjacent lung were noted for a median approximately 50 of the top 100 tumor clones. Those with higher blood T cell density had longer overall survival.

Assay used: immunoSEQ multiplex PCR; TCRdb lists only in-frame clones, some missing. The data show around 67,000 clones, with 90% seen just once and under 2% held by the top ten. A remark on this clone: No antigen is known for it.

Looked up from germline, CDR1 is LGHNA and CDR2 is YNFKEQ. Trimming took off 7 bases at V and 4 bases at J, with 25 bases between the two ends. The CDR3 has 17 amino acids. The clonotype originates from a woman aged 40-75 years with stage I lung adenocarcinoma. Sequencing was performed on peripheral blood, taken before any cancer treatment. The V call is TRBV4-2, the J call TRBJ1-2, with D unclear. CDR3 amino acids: CASTPVALDVPFYGYTF. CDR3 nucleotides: TGTGCCAGCACCCCCGTAGCACTAGACGTCCCATTCTATGGCTACACCTTC.